A single sample gave rise to the 28 T cell receptor beta chains below, sequenced in a study of shared clonotypes between healthy human individuals. Profiling relied on immunoSEQ multiplex PCR, and the TCRdb table lists in-frame clones only, not all of them. The sample shows about 2 million clones, roughly 94% of them seen only once. The naive CD8 population came from CD45RO-negative cells selected for CCR7, without terminally differentiated effector memory CD45RA+ cells. What was sequenced was naive CD8+ T cells sorted from blood. The receptors shown here come from a man in his late teens or twenties in good health.

This sequence joins TRBV9 and TRBJ1-6; TRBD1 aligns across 7 bases. Germline assignment: CDR1 SGDLS and CDR2 YYNGEE. Germline trimming cut 3 bases from V and 8 bases from J; bases unmatched to any gene: 8. The length of the CDR3 is 15 residues. In DNA, the CDR3 is TGTGCCAGCAGCGACCCTCCAGGGGGAGATTCACCCCTCCACTTT. It codes for CASSDPPGGDSPLHF.

V is TRBV27 and J is TRBJ2-7, with TRBD2 matching over 10 bases. The CDR3 contains 16 residues. Trimming cost V 3 bases and J 4 bases; bases outside gene matches: 9. Per germline, CDR1 MNHEY and CDR2 SMNVEV (reference sequence). In DNA form, the CDR3 reads TGTGCCAGCAGTTTCCAACCGGGACTAGCGAATTACGAGCAGTACTTC. Translation: CASSFQPGLANYEQYF.

This clone occurred once. The rearrangement links TRBV4-3 to TRBJ2-5; D gene ambiguous. Germline assignment: CDR1 LGHNA and CDR2 YSLEER. The CDR3 consists of 16 residues. Trimming took off 3 bases at V and 4 bases at J, with 18 bases between the two ends. The CDR3 sequence: CASSQGSGPFGETQYF. CDR3 bases: TGCGCCAGCAGCCAGGGATCGGGCCCTTTCGGAGAGACCCAGTACTTC.

The chain couples TRBV29-1 to TRBJ2-2; D tentatively fits TRBD1 or TRBD2 (5 bases each). The CDR3 has 16 amino acids. The ends were cut back, 6 bases at V and 4 bases at J, with 21 bases in the middle. Germline CDR1 and CDR2: SQVTM and ANQGSEA. The CDR3 nucleotides read TGCAGCGTAGAGACAGTGGAGGTAGTAAGCACCGGGGAGCTGTTTTTT. Translated: CSVETVEVVSTGELFF.

The chain joins TRBV7-6 to TRBJ1-1; no definite D call. The germline V and J ends were trimmed by 1 base and 7 bases, with 22 bases remaining between them. The CDR3 length is 17 residues. Looked up from germline, CDR1 is SGHVS and CDR2 is FNYEAQ. CDR3 residues: CASSLVVAERKDHEAFF. CDR3 DNA sequence: TGTGCCAGCAGCTTAGTGGTGGCAGAGAGAAAGGATCATGAAGCTTTCTTT.

This sequence joins TRBV28 and TRBJ1-1, with D unresolved. In germline, CDR1 is MDHEN, CDR2 SYDVKM. The CDR3 covers 12 residues. Trimming stripped 3 bases from V and 11 bases from J, with 13 bases between. CDR3 nucleotides: TGTGCCAGCAGTTTTAATCGTCTTGGGGCTTTCTTT. The encoded protein is CASSFNRLGAFF.

This clone was recorded only once. The chain carries TRBV6-4 and TRBJ2-2, with 10 bases matching TRBD2. This CDR3 is built from 16 residues. V dropped 3 bases and J dropped 3; count of bases not matched to a gene: 4. Looked up from germline, CDR1 is MRHNA and CDR2 is SNTAGT. The CDR3 DNA follows: TGTGCCAGCAGTGAAAAAGGACTAGCGGACACCGGGGAGCTGTTTTTT. It encodes CASSEKGLADTGELFF.

On this clone: The same CDR3 also results from other DNA sequences found in this sample. V and J are TRBV7-2 and TRBJ2-7; no clear D. This CDR3 is 14 amino acids long. From germline, CDR1 is SGHTA and CDR2 FQGNSA. V was trimmed by 2 bases and J by 2 bases, leaving 10 bases between them. Written as DNA, the CDR3 is TGTGCCAGCAGCTTATTCGGATCCGCCTACGAGCAGTACTTC. Translation gives CASSLFGSAYEQYF.

This rearrangement joins TRBV7-9 to TRBJ2-1; 9 positions match TRBD1. The J segment lost 4 bases and the V segment lost 5 bases, leaving 6 bases of the junction unmatched. This CDR3 is 15 amino acids long. Per germline, CDR1 SEHNR and CDR2 FQNEAQ (reference sequence). The CDR3, as DNA: TGTGCCAGCAGCGCACCGGGACAGGGATACAATGAGCAGTTCTTC. Amino acid sequence: CASSAPGQGYNEQFF.

V is TRBV13 and J is TRBJ2-2, with unresolved D. Per germline, CDR1 PRHDT and CDR2 FYEKMQ (reference sequence). V lost 7 bases to trimming and J lost 1 base, with 10 bases between them. The CDR3 length is 14 residues. CDR3 region: CASKGSLNTGELFF. DNA of the CDR3: TGTGCCAGCAAGGGTAGCCTGAACACCGGGGAGCTGTTTTTT.

As regards this clone: This specimen includes other DNA sequences encoding the same CDR3. The genes are TRBV28 and TRBJ2-3; 8 nucleotides agree with TRBD2. In germline, CDR1 is MDHEN, CDR2 SYDVKM. J gave up 0 bases and V 4 bases, and 6 bases lay outside the gene matches. This CDR3 spans 16 amino acids. CDR3 in DNA: TGTGCCAGCAGTTCATTAGCGGGATCTAGCACAGATACGCAGTATTTT. This gives the protein CASSSLAGSSTDTQYF.

V is TRBV5-4 and J is TRBJ2-2; TRBD2 matches at 7 bases. The CDR3 has 15 residues. The V segment lost 4 bases and the J segment 5 bases; nucleotides outside the gene matches: 8. Germline CDR1 is SGHNT and CDR2 is YYREEE (reference sequence). The CDR3 region is CASSTLAGATGELFF. The CDR3 DNA reads TGTGCCAGCAGCACTTTAGCGGGCGCAACCGGGGAGCTGTTTTTT.

The J gene is TRBJ2-3, the V gene TRBV5-4; 7 bases fit TRBD2. The CDR3 extends over 16 amino acids. Trimming took 0 bases from V and 1 from J; bases not matched to a gene: 5. CDR1 and CDR2 (germline): SGHNT, YYREEE (reference sequence). The CDR3 protein is CASSLVAGDGTDTQYF. In DNA form, the CDR3 reads TGTGCCAGCAGCTTGGTGGCGGGAGATGGCACAGATACGCAGTATTTT.

This chain links TRBV9 with TRBJ1-2, with D unclear. The CDR3 extends over 12 amino acids. Germline lookup yields CDR1 SGDLS and CDR2 YYNGEE. The germline V and J ends were trimmed by 3 bases and 5 bases, with 8 bases remaining between them. This CDR3 is CASSGRVYGYTF. As DNA, the CDR3 is TGTGCCAGCAGCGGCCGGGTTTATGGCTACACCTTC.

This sequence joins TRBV6-1 and TRBJ2-1, with D possibly TRBD2 on 6 matching bases. The CDR3 runs 16 residues. Germline CDR1 reads MNHNS; CDR2 reads SASEGT. Trimming cost V 4 bases and J 8 bases, with 21 bases left between them. CDR3 in DNA: TGTGCCAGCAGTGTGGACTATCAAACAGTAGGCGATGAGCAGTTCTTC. Translated: CASSVDYQTVGDEQFF.

This chain uses TRBV5-6 with TRBJ1-2; 9 positions match TRBD1. Germline CDR1 is SGHDT and CDR2 is YYEEEE. The CDR3 extends over 16 amino acids. Losses at the gene ends were 3 bases for V and 3 bases for J; bases not matched to a gene: 9. The CDR3 nucleotides read TGTGCCAGCAGCTCATCCGGGACAGGGCTCGACTATGGCTACACCTTC. As protein: CASSSSGTGLDYGYTF.

This clone has only one observation. This rearrangement joins TRBV7-2 to TRBJ1-1, with TRBD1 matching over 7 bases. V dropped 5 bases and J dropped 6; count of bases not matched to a gene: 21. Germline V gene data show CDR1 as SGHTA and CDR2 as FQGNSA. CDR3 length equals 18 residues. The CDR3 protein is CASSPQTGWVLKEAEAFF. DNA for the CDR3: TGTGCCAGCAGCCCCCAGACAGGGTGGGTTTTGAAAGAGGCTGAAGCTTTCTTT.

This rearrangement joins TRBV14 to TRBJ1-3; D not certain. There are 17 residues in the CDR3. Trimming took 0 bases from V and 0 from J, leaving 12 bases between them. The germline gives CDR1 SGHDN, CDR2 FVKESK. CDR3 sequence reads: CASSQDFWAVSGNTIYF. In DNA form, the CDR3 reads TGTGCCAGCAGCCAAGATTTCTGGGCAGTCTCTGGAAACACCATATATTTT. Supplemented by reference TRBV14 and TRBJ1-3, the full variable domain reads EAGVTQFPSHSVIEKGQTVTLRCDPISGHDNLYWYRRVMGKEIKFLLHFVKESKQDESGMPNNRFLAERTGGTYSTLKVQPAELEDSGVYFCASSQDFWAVSGNTIYFGEGSWLTVV.

This clone is a singleton in its sample. The V and J genes are TRBV5-1 and TRBJ1-2; the D gene is possibly TRBD1 (6 bases). Germline loops: CDR1 SGHRS, CDR2 YFSETQ. This CDR3 contains 15 residues. Trimming took 2 bases from V and 1 from J, leaving 12 bases between them. CDR3 coding DNA: TGCGCCAGCAGCTTATCGGGACAATTTAACTATGGCTACACCTTC. Amino acids: CASSLSGQFNYGYTF.

About this clone: At the DNA level, this CDR3 is encoded by other sequences in the same sample as well. J is TRBJ2-1 and V is TRBV7-9; D possibly matches TRBD1 or TRBD2 (5 bases each). V lost 0 bases and J lost 5, with 5 bases in between. Germline values: CDR1 SEHNR, CDR2 FQNEAQ (reference sequence). The CDR3 sequence is 13 residues long. This CDR3 is CASSLAGDNEQFF. In DNA, the CDR3 is TGTGCCAGCAGCTTAGCGGGGGACAATGAGCAGTTCTTC.

V and J are TRBV29-1 and TRBJ1-1; D unresolved. The germline V and J ends were trimmed by 0 bases and 0 bases, with 8 bases remaining between them. Germline CDR1 reads SQVTM; CDR2 reads ANQGSEA. This CDR3 has 14 amino acids. The CDR3 loop is CSVEEADMNTEAFF. The CDR3 DNA reads as TGCAGCGTTGAAGAAGCAGATATGAACACTGAAGCTTTCTTT.

The chain joins TRBV7-6 to TRBJ2-7; 11 nucleotides agree with TRBD2. After removal of 1 base from V and 0 bases from J, the junction contained 8 bases not matched to a gene. CDR3 length: 18 amino acids. Germline loops: CDR1 SGHVS, CDR2 FNYEAQ. CDR3 DNA: TGTGCCAGCAGCTTAGAAGCTAGCGGGAGGTCCCTCTCCTACGAGCAGTACTTC. This encodes CASSLEASGRSLSYEQYF.

This clone was observed a handful of times. V and J are TRBV30 and TRBJ2-7; D is unresolved. This CDR3 comprises 12 residues. The germline gives CDR1 GTSNPN, CDR2 SVGIG (reference sequence). The germline V and J ends were trimmed by 0 bases and 6 bases, with 9 bases remaining between them. The CDR3 loop reads CAWSVSLGEQYF. CDR3 in DNA: TGTGCCTGGAGTGTAAGTCTAGGCGAGCAGTACTTC.

The table lists this clone with a count of one. The rearrangement links TRBV15 to TRBJ2-2; 7 bases agree with TRBD2. The CDR3 is 19 residues long. Germline V CDR1 and CDR2: LNHNV, YYDKDF (reference sequence). Trimming removed 1 base from V and 0 bases from J; junction bases left unmatched: 11. The CDR3 sequence is CATSRGALTAGPNTGELFF. The DNA for the CDR3 is TGTGCCACCAGCAGAGGGGCACTAACAGCGGGACCGAACACCGGGGAGCTGTTTTTT.

The genes are TRBV6-5 and TRBJ2-1; 7 nucleotides agree with TRBD2. The V gene's germline CDR1 is MNHEY and CDR2 SVGAGI. The CDR3 covers 14 residues. V lost 1 base to trimming and J lost 8 bases; unmatched junction nucleotides: 5. The chain's CDR3 is CASSYLGGSDEQFF. DNA for the CDR3: TGTGCCAGCAGTTACTTGGGGGGGTCCGATGAGCAGTTCTTC.

The genes are TRBV29-1 and TRBJ2-5; D may be TRBD1 (5 bases). The J call is uncertain, as TRBJ2-7 better fits the DNA end. This CDR3 is built from 11 residues. Looked up from germline, CDR1 is SQVTM and CDR2 is ANQGSEA. The CDR3 sequence is CSGQGDHEQYF. CDR3 coding DNA: TGCAGCGGCCAGGGTGATCACGAGCAGTACTTC.

The chain uses TRBV5-4 and TRBJ2-5; tentative D call: TRBD1 (6 bases). CDR3 length equals 16 residues. Germline V CDR1 and CDR2: SGHNT, YYREEE (reference sequence). Trimming pared 3 bases from V and 5 bases from J, leaving 20 bases between. The CDR3 loop is CASSSTLVRGVETQYF. The CDR3 nucleotides are TGTGCCAGCAGCTCCACCCTGGTCAGGGGTGTGGAGACCCAGTACTTC. Complete variable domain (other parts from reference TRBV5-4 and TRBJ2-5): ETGVTQSPTHLIKTRGQQVTLRCSSQSGHNTVSWYQQALGQGPQFIFQYYREEENGRGNFPPRFSGLQFPNYSSELNVNALELDDSALYLCASSSTLVRGVETQYFGPGTRLLVL.

To note about this clone: This sample also contains other DNA sequences that code for the same CDR3. CDR3 amino acids: CASSLSTGNTEAFF. In DNA form, the CDR3 reads TGTGCCAGCAGTTTATCTACAGGGAACACTGAAGCTTTCTTT. This rearrangement joins TRBV28 to TRBJ1-1, with D possibly TRBD1 on 5 matching bases. Trimming stripped 1 base from V and 1 base from J, with 7 bases between. Germline values: CDR1 MDHEN, CDR2 SYDVKM. This CDR3 contains 14 residues.